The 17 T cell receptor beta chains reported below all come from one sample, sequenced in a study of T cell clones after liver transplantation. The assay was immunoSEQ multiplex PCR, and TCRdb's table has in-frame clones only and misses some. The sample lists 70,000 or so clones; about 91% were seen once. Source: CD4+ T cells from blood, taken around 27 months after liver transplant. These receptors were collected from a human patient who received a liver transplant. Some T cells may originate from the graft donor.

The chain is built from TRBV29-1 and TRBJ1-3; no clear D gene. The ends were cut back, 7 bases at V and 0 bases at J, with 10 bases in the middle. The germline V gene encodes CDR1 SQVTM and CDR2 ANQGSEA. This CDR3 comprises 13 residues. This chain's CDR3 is CSACLSSGNTIYF. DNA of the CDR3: TGCAGCGCCTGTCTGAGCTCTGGAAACACCATATATTTT.

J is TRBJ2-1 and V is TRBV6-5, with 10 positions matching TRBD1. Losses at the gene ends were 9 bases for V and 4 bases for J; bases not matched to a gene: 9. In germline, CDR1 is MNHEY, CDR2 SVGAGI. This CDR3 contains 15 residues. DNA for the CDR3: TGTGCCAGTGTACCCCGACAGGGGGCGTACAATGAGCAGTTCTTC. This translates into CASVPRQGAYNEQFF.

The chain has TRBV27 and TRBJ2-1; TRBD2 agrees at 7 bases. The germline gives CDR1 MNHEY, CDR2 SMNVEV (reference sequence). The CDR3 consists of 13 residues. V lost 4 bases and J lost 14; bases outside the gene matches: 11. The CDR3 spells CASSSAPPGLKFF. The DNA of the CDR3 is TGTGCCAGCAGTTCCGCCCCACCGGGACTAAAGTTCTTC.

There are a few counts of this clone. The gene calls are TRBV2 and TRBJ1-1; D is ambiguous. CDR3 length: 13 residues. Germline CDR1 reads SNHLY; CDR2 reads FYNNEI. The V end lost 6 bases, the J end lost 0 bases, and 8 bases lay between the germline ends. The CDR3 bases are TGTGCCAGCAGCTCAGCAATGAACACTGAAGCTTTCTTT. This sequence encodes CASSSAMNTEAFF.

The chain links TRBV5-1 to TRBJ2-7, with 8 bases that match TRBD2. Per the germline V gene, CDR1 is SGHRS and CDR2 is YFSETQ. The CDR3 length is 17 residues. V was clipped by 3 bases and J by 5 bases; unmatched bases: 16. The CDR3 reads CASSSKPPGLDSDEQYF. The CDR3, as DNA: TGCGCCAGCAGCTCAAAGCCACCGGGACTAGATTCCGACGAGCAGTACTTC.

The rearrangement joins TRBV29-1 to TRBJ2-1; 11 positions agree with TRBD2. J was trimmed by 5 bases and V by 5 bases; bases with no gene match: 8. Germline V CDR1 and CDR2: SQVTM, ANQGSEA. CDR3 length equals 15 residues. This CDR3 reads CSVPTSGTLDNEQFF. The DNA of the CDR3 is TGCAGCGTTCCGACTAGCGGGACCTTGGACAATGAGCAGTTCTTC.

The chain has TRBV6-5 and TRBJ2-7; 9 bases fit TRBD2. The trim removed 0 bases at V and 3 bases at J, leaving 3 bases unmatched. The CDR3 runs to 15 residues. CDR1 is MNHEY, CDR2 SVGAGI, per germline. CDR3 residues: CASSYSSGSGYEQYF. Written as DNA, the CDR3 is TGTGCCAGCAGTTACTCTAGCGGGAGTGGCTACGAGCAGTACTTC.

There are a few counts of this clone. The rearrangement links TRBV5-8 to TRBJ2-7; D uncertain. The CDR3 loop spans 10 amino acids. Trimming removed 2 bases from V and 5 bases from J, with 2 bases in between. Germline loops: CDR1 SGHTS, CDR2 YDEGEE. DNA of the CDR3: TGTGCCAGCAGCTTTCACGAGCAGTACTTC. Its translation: CASSFHEQYF.

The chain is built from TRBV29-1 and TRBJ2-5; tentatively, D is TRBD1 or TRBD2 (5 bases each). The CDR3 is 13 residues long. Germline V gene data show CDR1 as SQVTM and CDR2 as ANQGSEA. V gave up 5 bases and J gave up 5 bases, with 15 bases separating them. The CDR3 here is CSVYQGVVETQYF. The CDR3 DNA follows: TGCAGCGTTTATCAGGGAGTCGTGGAGACCCAGTACTTC.

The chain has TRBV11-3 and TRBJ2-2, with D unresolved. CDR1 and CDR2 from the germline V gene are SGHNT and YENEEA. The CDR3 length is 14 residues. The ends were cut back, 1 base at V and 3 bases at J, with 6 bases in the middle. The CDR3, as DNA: TGTGCCAGCAGCTTAGTATTAGACACCGGGGAGCTGTTTTTT. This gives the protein CASSLVLDTGELFF. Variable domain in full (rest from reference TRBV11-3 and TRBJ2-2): EAGVVQSPRYKIIEKKQPVAFWCNPISGHNTLYWYLQNLGQGPELLIRYENEEAVDDSQLPKDRFSAERLKGVDSTLKIQPAELGDSAVYLCASSLVLDTGELFFGEGSRLTVL.

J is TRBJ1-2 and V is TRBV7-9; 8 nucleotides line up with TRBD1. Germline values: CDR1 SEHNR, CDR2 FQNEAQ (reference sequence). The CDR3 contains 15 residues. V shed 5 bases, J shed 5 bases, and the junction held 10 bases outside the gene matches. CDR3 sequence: CASSPGGGGIYGYTF. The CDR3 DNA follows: TGTGCCAGCAGCCCAGGGGGCGGGGGAATATATGGCTACACCTTC.

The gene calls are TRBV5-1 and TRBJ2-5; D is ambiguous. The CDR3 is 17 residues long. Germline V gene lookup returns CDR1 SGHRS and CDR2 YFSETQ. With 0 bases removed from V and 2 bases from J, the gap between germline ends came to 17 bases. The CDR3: CASSLDPRGSRQETQYF. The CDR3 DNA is TGCGCCAGCAGCTTGGACCCCCGAGGCAGCCGTCAAGAGACCCAGTACTTC.

The chain's CDR3 is CAWSLRGNTGELFF. In DNA form, the CDR3 reads TGTGCCTGGAGTCTAAGGGGGAACACCGGGGAGCTGTTTTTT. The chain combines TRBV30 with TRBJ2-2, with a possible D match to TRBD1 (5 bases). This CDR3 is built from 14 residues. Trimming took 2 bases from V and 1 from J, leaving 8 bases between them. Germline V gives CDR1 GTSNPN, CDR2 SVGIG (reference sequence).

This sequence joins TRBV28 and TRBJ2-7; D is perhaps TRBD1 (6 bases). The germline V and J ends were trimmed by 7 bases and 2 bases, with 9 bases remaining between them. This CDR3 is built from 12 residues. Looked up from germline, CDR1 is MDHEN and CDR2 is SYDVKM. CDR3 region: CASNRATYEQYF. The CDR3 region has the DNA TGTGCCAGCAACAGGGCGACCTACGAGCAGTACTTC. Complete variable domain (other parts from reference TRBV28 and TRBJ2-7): DVKVTQSSRYLVKRTGEKVFLECVQDMDHENMFWYRQDPGLGLRLIYFSYDVKMKEKGDIPEGYSVSREKKERFSLILESASTNQTSMYLCASNRATYEQYFGPGTRLTVT.

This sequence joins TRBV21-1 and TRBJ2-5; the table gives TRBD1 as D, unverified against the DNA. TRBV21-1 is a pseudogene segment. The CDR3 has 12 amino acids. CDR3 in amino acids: CASSNNQETQYF. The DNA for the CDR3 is TGTGCCAGCAGCAACAACCAAGAGACCCAGTACTTC.

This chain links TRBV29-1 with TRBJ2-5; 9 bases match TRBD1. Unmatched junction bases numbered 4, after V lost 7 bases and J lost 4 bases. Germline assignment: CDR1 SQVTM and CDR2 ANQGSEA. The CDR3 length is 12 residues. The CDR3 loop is CSAGTGRETQYF. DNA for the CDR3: TGCAGCGCCGGGACAGGGCGAGAGACCCAGTACTTC.

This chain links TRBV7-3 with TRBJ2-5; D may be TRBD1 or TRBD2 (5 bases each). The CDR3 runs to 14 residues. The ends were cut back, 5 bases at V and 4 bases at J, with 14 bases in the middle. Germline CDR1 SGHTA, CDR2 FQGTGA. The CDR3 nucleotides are TGTGCCAGCAGCCCAGAGGGGCGTCGAGAGACCCAGTACTTC. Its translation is CASSPEGRRETQYF.